This T cell receptor beta chain was recovered during a study of T cell responses to AZD1222 COVID-19 vaccine. Study-wide points: Unmutated variant regions reportedly attract nearly half of all spike-specific TCRs.

Details on this clone: Its target is not known.

V was clipped by 4 bases and J by 6 bases, with 10 bases between them. Germline assignment: CDR1 SGHNT and CDR2 YYREEE (reference sequence). The CDR3 totals 12 residues. The method was immunoSEQ multiplex PCR; TCRdb's version includes in-frame clones alone and lacks a portion of them. The table lists about 150,000 clones, approximately 85% of them singletons. The TCR was taken from an adult who received the MenACWY meningococcal vaccine as a control. Here the sequenced sample was peripheral blood, taken 28 days after the second dose of the MenACWY control vaccine. V is TRBV5-4 and J is TRBJ1-2, with no clear D. Here the CDR3 reads CASSRIADGYTF. The CDR3 nucleotides are TGTGCCAGCAGCCGGATCGCGGATGGCTACACCTTC.